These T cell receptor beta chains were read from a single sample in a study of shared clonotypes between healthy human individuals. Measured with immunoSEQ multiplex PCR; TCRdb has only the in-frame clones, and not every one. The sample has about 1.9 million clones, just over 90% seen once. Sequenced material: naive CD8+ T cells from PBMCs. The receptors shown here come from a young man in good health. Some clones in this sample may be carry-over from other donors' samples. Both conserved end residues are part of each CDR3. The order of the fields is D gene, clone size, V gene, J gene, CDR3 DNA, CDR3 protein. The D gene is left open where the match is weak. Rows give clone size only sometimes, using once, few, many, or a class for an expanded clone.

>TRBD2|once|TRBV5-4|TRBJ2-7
TGTGCCAGCAGCTTGGGGAGGACGGGGGGAACCTACGAGCAGTACTTC
CASSLGRTGGTYEQYF
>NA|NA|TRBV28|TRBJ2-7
TGTGCCAGCAGTTTAACAGCTACCTACGAGCAGTACTTC
CASSLTATYEQYF
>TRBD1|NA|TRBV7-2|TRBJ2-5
TGTGCCAGCAGTCAACACGGGACAGGTCAAGAGACCCAGTACTTC
CASSQHGTGQETQYF
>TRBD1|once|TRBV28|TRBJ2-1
TGTGCCAGCAGTTTAGATGTAGGGGACAGTTACAATGAGCAGTTCTTC
CASSLDVGDSYNEQFF
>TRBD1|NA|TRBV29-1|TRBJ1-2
TGCAGCGTCACAGGGGCCTATGGCTACACCTTC
CSVTGAYGYTF
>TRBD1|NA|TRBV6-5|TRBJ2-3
TGTGCCAGCAGTCCCGGGACAGGCGACGCAGATACGCAGTATTTT
CASSPGTGDADTQYF
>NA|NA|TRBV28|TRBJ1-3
TGTGCCAGCAGTCCCCGTGGAAACACCATATATTTT
CASSPRGNTIYF
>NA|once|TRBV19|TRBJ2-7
TGTGCCAGTAAGGGCTCCTACGAGCAGTACTTC
CASKGSYEQYF
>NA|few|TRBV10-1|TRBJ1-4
TGCGCCAGCAGTGAGTCGGATGAAAAACTGTTTTTT
CASSESDEKLFF
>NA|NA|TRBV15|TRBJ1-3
TGTGCCACCAGCAGTTGGGCTGGAAACACCATATATTTT
CATSSWAGNTIYF
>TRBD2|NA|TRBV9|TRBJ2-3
TGTGCCAGCAGCGCTGCTAGCGGTCGAGATACGCAGTATTTT
CASSAASGRDTQYF
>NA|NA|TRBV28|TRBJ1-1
TGTGCCAGCAGTGCCGCCGGGACTGAAGCTTTCTTT
CASSAAGTEAFF
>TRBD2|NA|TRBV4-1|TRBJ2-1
TGCGCCAGCAGCCAAGACGTTCGAGCGGGAGTCTCCCCGAGCTCCTACAATGAGCAGTTCTTC
CASSQDVRAGVSPSSYNEQFF
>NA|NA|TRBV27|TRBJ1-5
TGTGCCAGCAGTTTATTAGCGCAGCCCCAGCATTTT
CASSLLAQPQHF
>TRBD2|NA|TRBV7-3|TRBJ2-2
TGTGCCAGCAGCCCACGGGGGGGAGTGGACGGCACCGGGGAGCTGTTTTTT
CASSPRGGVDGTGELFF
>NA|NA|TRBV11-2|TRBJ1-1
TGTGCCAGCAGCTTAATTCGGACTGAAGCTTTCTTT
CASSLIRTEAFF
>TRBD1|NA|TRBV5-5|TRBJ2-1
TGTGCCAGCAGCTATGAGACAGGGGGCTTCTCCTACAATGAGCAGTTCTTC
CASSYETGGFSYNEQFF
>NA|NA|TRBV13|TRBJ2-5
TGTGCCAGCAGCTTCCCGTCGGGCCAAGAGACCCAGTACTTC
CASSFPSGQETQYF
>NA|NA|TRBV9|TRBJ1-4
TGTGCCAGCAGCGCGCCGCTGGAAGGGGGGAGGATGGAAAAACTGTTTTTT
CASSAPLEGGRMEKLFF
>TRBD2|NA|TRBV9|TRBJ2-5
TGTGCCAGCAGCGTGGGGAGCGGGGCCTGGGTAGAGACCCAGTACTTC
CASSVGSGAWVETQYF
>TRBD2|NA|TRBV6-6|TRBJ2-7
TGTGCCAGCAGTTACGAGGGTAGCGGGACCGAGCAGTACTTC
CASSYEGSGTEQYF
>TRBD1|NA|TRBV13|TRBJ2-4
TGTGCCAGCAGCCCGGGACAGGGCCTCACTAAAAACATTCAGTACTTC
CASSPGQGLTKNIQYF
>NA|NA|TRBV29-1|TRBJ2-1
TGCAGCGTTGAAGGGGGAGTGTATGAGCAGTTCTTC
CSVEGGVYEQFF
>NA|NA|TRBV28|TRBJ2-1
TGTGCCAGCAGTTTGCCGGATATTAGCGTCAATGAGCAGTTCTTC
CASSLPDISVNEQFF
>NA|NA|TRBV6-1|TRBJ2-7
TGTGCCAGCAGTACTCGGACTAACAACTACGAGCAGTACTTC
CASSTRTNNYEQYF
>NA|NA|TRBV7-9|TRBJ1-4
TGTGCCAGCAGCCCATCGGGGGGTGGGGACGGAGAAAAACTGTTTTTT
CASSPSGGGDGEKLFF
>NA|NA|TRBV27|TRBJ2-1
TGTGCCAGCAGTTCCCTAGTGCTGAATGAGCAGTTCTTC
CASSSLVLNEQFF
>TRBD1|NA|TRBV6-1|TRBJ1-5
TGTGCCAGCAGTGGGACAGGGAACCTTAATCAGCCCCAGCATTTT
CASSGTGNLNQPQHF
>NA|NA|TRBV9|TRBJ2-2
TGTGCCAGCAGCGTAGTGGGTGGGGAGGATGGCACCGGGGAGCTGTTTTTT
CASSVVGGEDGTGELFF
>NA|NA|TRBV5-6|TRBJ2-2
TGTGCCAGCAGCGCAGCTACGAACACCGGGGAGCTGTTTTTT
CASSAATNTGELFF
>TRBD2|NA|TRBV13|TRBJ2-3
TGTGCCAGCAGCTTATCTGGACTAGCGATGGATACGCAGTATTTT
CASSLSGLAMDTQYF
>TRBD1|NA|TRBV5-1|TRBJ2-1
TGCGCCAGCAGCCCGGGACAGGGACCGTACAATGAGCAGTTCTTC
CASSPGQGPYNEQFF
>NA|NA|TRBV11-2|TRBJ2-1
TGTGCCAGCAGCTTAGGTGTGACGGGGACCTACAATGAGCAGTTCTTC
CASSLGVTGTYNEQFF
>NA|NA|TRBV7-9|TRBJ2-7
TGTGCCAGCACCAGGGGGGAGGTCTACGAGCAGTACTTC
CASTRGEVYEQYF
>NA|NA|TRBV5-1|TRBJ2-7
TGCGCCAGCAGCTTGGGACAGATTCCCTACGAGCAGTACTTC
CASSLGQIPYEQYF
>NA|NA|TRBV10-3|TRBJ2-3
TGTGCCATCAGGGAGGGGGGCACAGATACGCAGTATTTT
CAIREGGTDTQYF
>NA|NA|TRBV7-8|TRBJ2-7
TGTGCCAGCAGCTTTGGCCGGGCCCAATCCTACGAGCAGTACTTC
CASSFGRAQSYEQYF
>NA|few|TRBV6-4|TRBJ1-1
TGTGCCAGCAGTGAAATTATCAGGGACGCTTGGGCTGAAGCTTTCTTT
CASSEIIRDAWAEAFF
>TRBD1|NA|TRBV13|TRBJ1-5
TGTGCCAGCAGCTTCACCGGGACAGGGGGCGTCGGGCAGCCCCAGCATTTT
CASSFTGTGGVGQPQHF
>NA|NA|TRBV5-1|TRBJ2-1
TGCGCCAGCAGCCCACTTGGTGACTGGGTTTACAATGAGCAGTTCTTC
CASSPLGDWVYNEQFF
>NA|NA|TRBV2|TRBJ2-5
TGTGCCAGCAGTGACCCAGGGCAAGAGACCCAGTACTTC
CASSDPGQETQYF
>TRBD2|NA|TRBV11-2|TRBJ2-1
TGTGCCAGCAGCTCTCGGGAGGACTACAATGAGCAGTTCTTC
CASSSREDYNEQFF
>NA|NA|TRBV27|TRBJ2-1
TGTGCCAGCACCACCTCTTCTTACAATGAGCAGTTCTTC
CASTTSSYNEQFF
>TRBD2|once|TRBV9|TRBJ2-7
TGTGCCAGCAGCGTAGCGTTTAGCGGGAGCGAGCAGTACTTC
CASSVAFSGSEQYF
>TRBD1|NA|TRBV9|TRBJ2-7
TGTGCCAGCAGCGTAGCCGGGACAGAAAACTACGAGCAGTACTTC
CASSVAGTENYEQYF
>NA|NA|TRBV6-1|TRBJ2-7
TGTGCCAGCAGATTTCCAGAGTACTACGAGCAGTACTTC
CASRFPEYYEQYF
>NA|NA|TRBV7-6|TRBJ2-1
TGTGCCAGCAGCTTATCCCGCAATGAGCAGTTCTTC
CASSLSRNEQFF
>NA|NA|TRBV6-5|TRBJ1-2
TGTGCCAGCAGTTACAGGTCGGGAGGGGCCTATGGCTACACCTTC
CASSYRSGGAYGYTF
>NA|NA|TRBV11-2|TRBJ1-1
TGTGCCAGCAGCTTAGCGGGTTATTGGAACTACACTGAAGCTTTCTTT
CASSLAGYWNYTEAFF
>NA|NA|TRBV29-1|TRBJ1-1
TGCAGCGTTGAACCAGGGGAGACTGAAGCTTTCTTT
CSVEPGETEAFF
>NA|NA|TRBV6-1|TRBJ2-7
TGTGCCAGCAGTGGTAGCGCCGACACCTACGAGCAGTACTTC
CASSGSADTYEQYF
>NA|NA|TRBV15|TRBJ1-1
TGTGCCACCAGCAGAGTCTCAACCCAAGCTTTCTTT
CATSRVSTQAFF
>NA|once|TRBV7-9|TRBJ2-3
TGTGCCAGCAGCTTAGTTTTGGTAGACACAGATACGCAGTATTTT
CASSLVLVDTDTQYF
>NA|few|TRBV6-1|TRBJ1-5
TGTGCCAGCAGGGAGCTCAGTAGCAATCAGCCCCAGCATTTT
CASRELSSNQPQHF
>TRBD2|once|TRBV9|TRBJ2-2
TGTGCCAGCAGCTTTGCGGGGAGGGCCCCCGGGGAGCTGTTTTTT
CASSFAGRAPGELFF
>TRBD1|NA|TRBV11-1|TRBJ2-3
TGTGCCAGCAGCCTCCATCCCCAGGGGGCCGGAGTGGATACGCAGTATTTT
CASSLHPQGAGVDTQYF
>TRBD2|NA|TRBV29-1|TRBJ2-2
TGCAGCGTTGTGGGAGGGGCGGGCACCGGGGAGCTGTTTTTT
CSVVGGAGTGELFF
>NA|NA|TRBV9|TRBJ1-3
TGTGCCAGCAGCCTGGGGGGAGCTGGAAACACCATATATTTT
CASSLGGAGNTIYF
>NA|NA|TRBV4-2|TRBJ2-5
TGTGCCAGCAGCCAAGACAGGGAGTGGGGGCAAGAGACCCAGTACTTC
CASSQDREWGQETQYF
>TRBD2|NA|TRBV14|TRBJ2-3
TGTGCCAGCAGCCAAGATTCCAGCGGGAGGGCCCTCAGAACAGATACGCAGTATTTT
CASSQDSSGRALRTDTQYF